Described below is a single T cell receptor (beta chain) sequence and its context. What it recognizes is unknown. Individual cDNA molecules carried attached unique molecular identifiers. TCRdb independently ran MiXCR on the 5' RACE reads; one entry per CDR3 protein. The sample yields 45,000 to 75,000 distinct CDR3 sequences, over 9.5% seen once. The CDR3 loop spans 15 amino acids. Per germline, CDR1 DFQATT and CDR2 SNEGSKA (reference sequence). Trimming at V came to 3 bases and at J to 1 base, leaving 5 bases not matched to a gene. This entry comes from a study of early T cells in non-severe SARS-CoV-2 infection. Study-wide context: From unsorted whole blood, bulk RNA was sequenced, and the chains remained unpaired. Whole-study findings and limits: Matching results from VDJdb favored anti-spike CD8 responses, leaving private and CD4 specificities undetected.

The chain has TRBV20-1 and TRBJ2-1, with 8 bases that match TRBD2. The sample consisted of whole blood. The receptor was derived from an adult who was a healthcare worker with PCR-confirmed SARS-CoV-2 infection or an uninfected control (not recorded which). DNA for the CDR3: TGCAGTGCTAGCCCACTAGCGGAGTCCTACAATGAGCAGTTCTTC. Protein product: CSASPLAESYNEQFF.